This TCR beta chain was captured by sequencing in a study of T cell clonality in common variable immunodeficiency. This clone was seen at least ten times. Its antigen is unidentified. Sequencing ends 3 residues short of the CDR3 end; the germline J gene provides the rest. Clones were sequenced by immunoSEQ multiplex PCR, and TCRdb holds only the in-frame ones, with some missing. The table lists 50,000 or so clones, with no singletons. V lost 4 bases, J lost 0 bases, and 7 bases lay in between. Germline V lookup: CDR1 LNHDA, CDR2 SQIVND (reference sequence). The CDR3 has 14 residues. Findings of the study overall: What drives increased CVID clonality needs T cell subpopulation sequencing. Reportedly, TCR beta sequences from common variable immunodeficiency showed fewer deletions and N-nucleotide insertions.

The sequencing sample was made of peripheral blood mononuclear cells. The source is a person aged 18 to 70 in good health. This chain joins TRBV19 and TRBJ1-3; D unresolved. The sequenced CDR3 bases are TGTGCCAGTAGTACCCTCTCCTCTGGAAACACC. Amino acids: CASSTLSSGNT. The full CDR3 is CASSTLSSGNTIYF.